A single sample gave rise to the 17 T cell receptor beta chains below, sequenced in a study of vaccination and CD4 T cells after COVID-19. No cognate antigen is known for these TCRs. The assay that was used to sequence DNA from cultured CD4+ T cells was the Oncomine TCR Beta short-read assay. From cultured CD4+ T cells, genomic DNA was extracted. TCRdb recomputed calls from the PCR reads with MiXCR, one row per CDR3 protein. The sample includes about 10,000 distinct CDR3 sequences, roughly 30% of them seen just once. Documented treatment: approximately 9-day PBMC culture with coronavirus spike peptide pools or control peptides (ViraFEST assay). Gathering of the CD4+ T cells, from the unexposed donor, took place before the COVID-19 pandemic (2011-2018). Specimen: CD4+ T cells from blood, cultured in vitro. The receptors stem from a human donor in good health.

CDR3 sequence: CSARWTVNTEAFF. CDR3 bases: TGCAGTGCTAGATGGACGGTGAACACTGAAGCTTTCTTT. This chain uses TRBV20-1 with TRBJ1-1; D remains ambiguous. V lost 2 bases to trimming and J lost 0 bases, with 7 bases between them. CDR3 length: 13 residues. From germline, CDR1 is DFQATT and CDR2 SNEGSKA (reference sequence).

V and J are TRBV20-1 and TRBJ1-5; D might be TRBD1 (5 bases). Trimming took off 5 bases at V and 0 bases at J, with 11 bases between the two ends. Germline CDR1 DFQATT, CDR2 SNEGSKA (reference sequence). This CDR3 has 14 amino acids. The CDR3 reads CSAGGPNSNQPQHF. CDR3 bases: TGCAGTGCTGGGGGACCCAATAGCAATCAGCCCCAGCATTTT.

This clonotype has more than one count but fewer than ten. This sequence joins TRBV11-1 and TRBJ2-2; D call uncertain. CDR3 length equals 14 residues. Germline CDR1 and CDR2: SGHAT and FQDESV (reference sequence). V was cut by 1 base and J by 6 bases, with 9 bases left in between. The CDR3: CASSLVRTAGELFF. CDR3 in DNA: TGTGCCAGCAGCTTAGTAAGGACCGCCGGGGAGCTGTTTTTT.

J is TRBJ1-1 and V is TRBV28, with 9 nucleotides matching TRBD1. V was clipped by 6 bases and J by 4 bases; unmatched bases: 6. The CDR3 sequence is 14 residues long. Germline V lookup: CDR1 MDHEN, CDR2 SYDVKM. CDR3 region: CASSPMTGGTEAFF. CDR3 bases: TGTGCCAGCAGCCCGATGACAGGGGGCACTGAAGCTTTCTTT.

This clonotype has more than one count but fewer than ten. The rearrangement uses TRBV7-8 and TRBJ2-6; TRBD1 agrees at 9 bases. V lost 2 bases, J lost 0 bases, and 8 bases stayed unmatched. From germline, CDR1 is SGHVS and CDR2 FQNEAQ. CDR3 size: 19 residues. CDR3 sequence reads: CASSLRDRAQYSGANVLTF. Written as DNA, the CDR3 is TGTGCCAGCAGCTTACGGGACAGGGCCCAATACTCTGGGGCCAACGTCCTGACTTTC.

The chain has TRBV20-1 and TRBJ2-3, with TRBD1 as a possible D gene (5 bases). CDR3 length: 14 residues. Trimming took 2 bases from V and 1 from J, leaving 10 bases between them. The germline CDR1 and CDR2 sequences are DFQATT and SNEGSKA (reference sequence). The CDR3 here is CSARLDTRTDTQYF. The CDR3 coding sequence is TGCAGTGCTAGATTGGACACCCGCACAGATACGCAGTATTTT.

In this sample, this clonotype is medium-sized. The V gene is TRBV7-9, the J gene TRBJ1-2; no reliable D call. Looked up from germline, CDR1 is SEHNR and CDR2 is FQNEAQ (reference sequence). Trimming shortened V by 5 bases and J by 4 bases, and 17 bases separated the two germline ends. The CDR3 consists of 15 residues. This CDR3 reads CASSKNVREVYGYTF. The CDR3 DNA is TGTGCCAGCAGCAAAAACGTTAGGGAAGTCTATGGCTACACCTTC.

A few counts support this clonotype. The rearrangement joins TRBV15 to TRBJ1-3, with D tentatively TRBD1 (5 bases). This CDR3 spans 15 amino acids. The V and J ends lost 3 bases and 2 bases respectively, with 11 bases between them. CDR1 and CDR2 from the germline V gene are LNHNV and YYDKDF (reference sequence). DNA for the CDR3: TGTGCCACCAGCAGTGTGGACATTACTGGAAACACCATATATTTT. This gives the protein CATSSVDITGNTIYF.

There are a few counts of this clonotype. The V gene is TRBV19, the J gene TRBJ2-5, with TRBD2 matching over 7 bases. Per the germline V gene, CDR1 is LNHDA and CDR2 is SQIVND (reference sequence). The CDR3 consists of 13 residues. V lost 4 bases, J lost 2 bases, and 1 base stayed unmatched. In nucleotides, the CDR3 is TGTGCCAGTAGTAGCGGGAGTCAAGAGACCCAGTACTTC. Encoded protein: CASSSGSQETQYF. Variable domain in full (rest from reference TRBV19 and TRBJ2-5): DGGITQSPKYLFRKEGQNVTLSCEQNLNHDAMYWYRQDPGQGLRLIYYSQIVNDFQKGDIAEGYSVSREKKESFPLTVTSAQKNPTAFYLCASSSGSQETQYFGPGTRLLVL.

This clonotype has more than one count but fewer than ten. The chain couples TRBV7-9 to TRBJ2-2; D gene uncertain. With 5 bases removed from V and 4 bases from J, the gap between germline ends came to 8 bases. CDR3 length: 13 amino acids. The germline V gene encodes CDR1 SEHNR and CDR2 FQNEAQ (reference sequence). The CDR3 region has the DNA TGTGCCAGCAGCGCTTGGAGCACCGGGGAGCTGTTTTTT. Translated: CASSAWSTGELFF.

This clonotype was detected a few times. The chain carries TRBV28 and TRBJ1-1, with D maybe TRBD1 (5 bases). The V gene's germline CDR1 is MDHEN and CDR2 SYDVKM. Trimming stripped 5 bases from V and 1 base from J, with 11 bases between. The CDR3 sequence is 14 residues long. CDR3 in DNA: TGTGCCAGCAGTGACCCAGGGTCGAACACTGAAGCTTTCTTT. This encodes CASSDPGSNTEAFF.

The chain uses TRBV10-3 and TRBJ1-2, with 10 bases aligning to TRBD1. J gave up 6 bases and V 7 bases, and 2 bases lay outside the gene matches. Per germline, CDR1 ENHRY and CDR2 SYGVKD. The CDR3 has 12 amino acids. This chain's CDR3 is CAINGQGDGYTF. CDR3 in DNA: TGTGCCATCAATGGACAGGGGGATGGCTACACCTTC.

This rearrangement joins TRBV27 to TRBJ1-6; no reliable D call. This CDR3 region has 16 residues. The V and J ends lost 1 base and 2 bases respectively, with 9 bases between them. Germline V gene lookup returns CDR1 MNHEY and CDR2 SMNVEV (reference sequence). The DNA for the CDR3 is TGTGCCAGCAGTTTATGGGCAGAGACCTATAATTCACCCCTCCACTTT. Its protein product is CASSLWAETYNSPLHF.

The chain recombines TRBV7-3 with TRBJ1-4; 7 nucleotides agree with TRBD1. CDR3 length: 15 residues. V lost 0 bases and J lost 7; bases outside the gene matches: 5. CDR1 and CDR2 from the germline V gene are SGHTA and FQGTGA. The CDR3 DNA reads TGTGCCAGCAGCTTAACGATGCAGGGGGGTGAAAAACTGTTTTTT. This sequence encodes CASSLTMQGGEKLFF.

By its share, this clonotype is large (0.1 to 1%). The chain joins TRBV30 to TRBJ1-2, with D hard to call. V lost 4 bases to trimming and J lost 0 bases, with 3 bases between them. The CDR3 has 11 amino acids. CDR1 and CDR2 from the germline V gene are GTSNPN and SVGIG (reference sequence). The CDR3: CAWTANYGYTF. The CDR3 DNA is TGTGCCTGGACAGCTAACTATGGCTACACCTTC. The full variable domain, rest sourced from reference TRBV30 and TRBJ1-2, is SQTIHQWPATLVQPVGSPLSLECTVEGTSNPNLYWYRQAAGRGLQLLFYSVGIGQISSEVPQNLSASRPQDRQFILSSKKLLLSDSGFYLCAWTANYGYTFGSGTRLTVV.

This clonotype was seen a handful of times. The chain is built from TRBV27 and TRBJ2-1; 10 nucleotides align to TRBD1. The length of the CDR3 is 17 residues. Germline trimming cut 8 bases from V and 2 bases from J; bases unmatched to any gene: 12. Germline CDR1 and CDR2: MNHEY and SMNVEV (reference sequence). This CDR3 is CASRNPRDRGTYNEQFF. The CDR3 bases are TGTGCCAGCCGCAATCCCCGGGACAGGGGCACCTACAATGAGCAGTTCTTC.

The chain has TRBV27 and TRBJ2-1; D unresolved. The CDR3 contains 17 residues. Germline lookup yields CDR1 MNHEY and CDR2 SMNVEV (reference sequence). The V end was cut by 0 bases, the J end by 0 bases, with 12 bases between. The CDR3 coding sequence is TGTGCCAGCAGTTTATCCATGACTCGATACTCCTACAATGAGCAGTTCTTC. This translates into CASSLSMTRYSYNEQFF.